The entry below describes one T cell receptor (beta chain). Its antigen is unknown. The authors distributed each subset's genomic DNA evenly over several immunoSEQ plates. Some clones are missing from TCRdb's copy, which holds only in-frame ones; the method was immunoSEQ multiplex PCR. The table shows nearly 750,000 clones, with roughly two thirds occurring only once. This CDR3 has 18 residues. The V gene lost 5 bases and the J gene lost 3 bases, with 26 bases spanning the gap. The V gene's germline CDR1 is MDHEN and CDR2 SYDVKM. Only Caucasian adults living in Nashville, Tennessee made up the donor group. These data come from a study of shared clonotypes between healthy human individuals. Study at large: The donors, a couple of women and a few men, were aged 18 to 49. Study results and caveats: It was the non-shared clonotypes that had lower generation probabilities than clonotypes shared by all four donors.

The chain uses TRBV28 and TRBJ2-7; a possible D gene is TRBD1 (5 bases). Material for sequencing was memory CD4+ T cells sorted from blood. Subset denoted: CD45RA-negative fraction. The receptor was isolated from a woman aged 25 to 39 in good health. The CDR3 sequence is CASSHNQIRVFSDYEQYF. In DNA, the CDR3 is TGTGCCAGCAGTCACAACCAGATCAGGGTGTTTTCAGACTACGAGCAGTACTTC.